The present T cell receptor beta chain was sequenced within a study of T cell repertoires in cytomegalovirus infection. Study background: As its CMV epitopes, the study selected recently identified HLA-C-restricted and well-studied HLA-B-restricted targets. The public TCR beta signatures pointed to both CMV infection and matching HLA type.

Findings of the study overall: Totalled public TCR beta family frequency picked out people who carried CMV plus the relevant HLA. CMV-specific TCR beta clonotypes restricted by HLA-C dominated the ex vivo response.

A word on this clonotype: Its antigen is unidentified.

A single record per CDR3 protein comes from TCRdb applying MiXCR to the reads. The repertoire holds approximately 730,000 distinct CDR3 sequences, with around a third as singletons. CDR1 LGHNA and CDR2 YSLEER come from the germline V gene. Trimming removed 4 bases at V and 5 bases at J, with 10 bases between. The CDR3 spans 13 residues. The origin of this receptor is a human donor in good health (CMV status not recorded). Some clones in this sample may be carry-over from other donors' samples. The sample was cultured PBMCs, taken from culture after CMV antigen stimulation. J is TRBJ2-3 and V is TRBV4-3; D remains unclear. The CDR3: CASSPLMKDTQYF. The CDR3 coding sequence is TGCGCCAGCAGCCCTCTGATGAAAGATACGCAGTATTTT.